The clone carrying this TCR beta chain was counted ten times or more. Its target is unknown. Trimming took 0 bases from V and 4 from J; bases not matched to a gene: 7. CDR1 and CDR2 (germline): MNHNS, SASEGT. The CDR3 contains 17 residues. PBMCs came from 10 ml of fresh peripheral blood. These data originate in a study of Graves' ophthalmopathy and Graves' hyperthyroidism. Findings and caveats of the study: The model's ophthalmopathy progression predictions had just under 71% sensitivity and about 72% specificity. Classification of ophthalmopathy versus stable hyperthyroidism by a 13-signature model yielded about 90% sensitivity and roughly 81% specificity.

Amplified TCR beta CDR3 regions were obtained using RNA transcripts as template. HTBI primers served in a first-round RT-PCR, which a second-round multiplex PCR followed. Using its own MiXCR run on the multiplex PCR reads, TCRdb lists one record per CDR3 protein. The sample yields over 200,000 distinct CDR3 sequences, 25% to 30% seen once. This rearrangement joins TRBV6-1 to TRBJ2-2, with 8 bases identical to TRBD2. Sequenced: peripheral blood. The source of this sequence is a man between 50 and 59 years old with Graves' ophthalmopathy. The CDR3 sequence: CASSEALAGALTGELFF. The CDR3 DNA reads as TGTGCCAGCAGTGAAGCCCTAGCGGGTGCCCTCACCGGGGAGCTGTTTTTT.